Described below is a single TCR beta chain sequence and its context. The antigen remains unidentified. The data are from a study of shared clonotypes between healthy human individuals. Study-level points and caveats: The sharing of about 5.3% of naive CD4 clonotypes was seen across a few donors.

V shed 2 bases and J 1 base; nucleotides not matched to a gene: 9. This CDR3 region has 19 residues. Germline V gives CDR1 MNHEY, CDR2 SMNVEV (reference sequence). Per sorted-subset replicate PCR, input was around 200 ng DNA, representing about 32,000 T cell genomes. Profiling relied on immunoSEQ multiplex PCR, and the TCRdb table lists in-frame clones only, not all of them. Among 600,000 to 700,000 clones, around 73% were seen once, and the ten largest hold around 2%. Specimen: memory CD4+ T cells sorted from blood. The subset is: CD45RA-negative fraction. This sequence joins TRBV27 and TRBJ2-2; 11 bases are a match to TRBD2. The receptor comes from a woman younger than 45 in good health. The chain's CDR3 is CASSLGLAGGEWNTGELFF. The CDR3 DNA follows: TGTGCCAGCAGTTTAGGGCTAGCGGGAGGAGAGTGGAACACCGGGGAGCTGTTTTTT.